This T cell receptor (beta chain) was sequenced for a study of high-grade serous ovarian cancer treatment subgroups. On the study more broadly: Each sample yielded on average roughly 7,400 unique TCR beta rearrangements from over 12,000 reads. The study's findings and limits: Tumors within one patient showed repertoire similarity of 0.11 to 0.79. Bulk tumor TCR sequencing gave no spatial information.

Data came from immunoSEQ multiplex PCR; TCRdb stores just in-frame clones and leaves some out. The table includes 35,000 to 45,000 clones, around three quarters detected once. Worth noting for this clone: What it binds is not known.

Tumor samples were obtained before definitive surgery or chemotherapy. V lost 2 bases and J 5 bases, leaving 12 bases between the germline ends. Germline-derived CDR1 and CDR2 are MDHEN and SYDVKM. This CDR3 contains 15 residues. This TCR was recovered from a human donor with high-grade serous ovarian cancer. This rearrangement joins TRBV28 to TRBJ2-2, with D unresolved. Sequencing was carried out using tumor tissue. CDR3 amino acids: CASSLPLVGTGELFF. CDR3 nucleotides: TGTGCCAGCAGTTTACCCCTCGTCGGAACCGGGGAGCTGTTTTTT.